The clone carrying this T cell receptor beta chain showed up just a few times. Its target is not known. The sample comes from a study of cytomegalovirus exposure and HLA in healthy donors. Regarding the study as a whole: In a later analysis, a missense DCLRE1C variant was linked to TCR beta V- and J-gene trimming.

The primer mix had 60 Vbeta and 13 Jbeta primers. Profiled with immunoSEQ multiplex PCR; TCRdb holds only in-frame clones, not every one. The data hold roughly 180,000 clones, with 65% to 85% observed a single time. V dropped 0 bases and J dropped 3; count of bases not matched to a gene: 11. Germline assignment: CDR1 LGHNA and CDR2 YSLEER. This CDR3 has 17 amino acids. This TCR was recovered from a woman in her 50s in good health and CMV-seropositive. This chain connects TRBV4-3 to TRBJ2-7; 7 positions agree with TRBD2. Material for sequencing was PBMCs. DNA for the CDR3: TGCGCCAGCAGCCAAGATATCGGGGGGTACAGCCACTACGAGCAGTACTTC. Encoded protein: CASSQDIGGYSHYEQYF.